The entry below gives a single T cell receptor (beta chain) sequence along with its context. The entry originates in a study of T cells in Graves' hyperthyroidism and ophthalmopathy. It was RNA transcripts that yielded the amplified TCR beta CDR3 regions. The HTBI primer set was used in a first-round RT-PCR of the TCR CDR3. TCRdb independently ran MiXCR on the multiplex PCR reads; one entry per CDR3 protein. The sample carries nearly 600,000 distinct CDR3 sequences, approximately 15% recorded once. Diagnoses were established using clinical symptoms, serum thyroxine and TRAb, thyroid ultrasound and orbital computed tomography. Each 10 ml fresh peripheral blood draw supplied the PBMCs. This CDR3 is built from 15 residues. V was pared by 1 base and J by 4 bases, with 16 bases between. Germline lookup yields CDR1 GTSNPN and CDR2 SVGIG (reference sequence).

Material: blood. The origin of this receptor is a woman in her late teens or twenties with Graves' ophthalmopathy. This chain connects TRBV30 to TRBJ2-5; D gene uncertain. CDR3 DNA: TGTGCCTGGAGTGCTCCCCAGATGTTGGGAGAGACCCAGTACTTC. Amino acid sequence: CAWSAPQMLGETQYF. The full variable domain, its missing parts supplied by reference TRBV30 and TRBJ2-5, is SQTIHQWPATLVQPVGSPLSLECTVEGTSNPNLYWYRQAAGRGLQLLFYSVGIGQISSEVPQNLSASRPQDRQFILSSKKLLLSDSGFYLCAWSAPQMLGETQYFGPGTRLLVL.